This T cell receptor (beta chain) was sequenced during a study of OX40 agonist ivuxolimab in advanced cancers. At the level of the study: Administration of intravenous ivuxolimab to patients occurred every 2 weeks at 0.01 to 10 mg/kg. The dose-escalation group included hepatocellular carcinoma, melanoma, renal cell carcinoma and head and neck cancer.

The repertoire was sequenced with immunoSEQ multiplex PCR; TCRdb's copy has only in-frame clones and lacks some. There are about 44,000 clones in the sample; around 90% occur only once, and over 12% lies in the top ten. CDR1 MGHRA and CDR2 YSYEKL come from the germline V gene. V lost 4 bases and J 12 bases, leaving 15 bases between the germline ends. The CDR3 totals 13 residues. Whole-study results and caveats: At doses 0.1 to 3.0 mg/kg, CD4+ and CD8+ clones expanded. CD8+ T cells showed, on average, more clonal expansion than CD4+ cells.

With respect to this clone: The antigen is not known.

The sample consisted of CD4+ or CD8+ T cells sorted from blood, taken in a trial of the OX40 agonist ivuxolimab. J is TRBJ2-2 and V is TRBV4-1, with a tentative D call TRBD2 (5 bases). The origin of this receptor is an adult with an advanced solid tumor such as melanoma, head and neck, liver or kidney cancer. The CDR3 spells CASSLGLPAKLFF. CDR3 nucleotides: TGCGCCAGCAGCCTCGGACTGCCGGCGAAGCTGTTTTTT.